This T cell receptor beta chain is from a study of shared clonotypes between healthy human individuals. The germline CDR1 and CDR2 sequences are SGHNT and YYREEE (reference sequence). J was trimmed by 7 bases and V by 4 bases; bases with no gene match: 9. This CDR3 contains 14 residues. CD4+ cell separation produced CD45RA+ naive and CD45RA-negative memory subsets. Replicate sorted-subset PCRs were loaded with around 200 ng DNA, about 31,000 T cell genomes. Profiled with immunoSEQ multiplex PCR; TCRdb holds only in-frame clones, not every one. The sample carries about 2 million clones, 85% to 95% recorded once. This clone appeared many times. Other DNA sequences within the sample encode an identical CDR3.

The chain combines TRBV5-4 with TRBJ1-2; 8 bases match TRBD1. The sequenced sample was naive CD4+ T cells sorted from blood. Subset: CD45RA+ positively selected. The TCR sequence derives from a man aged 18 to 30 in good health. CDR3 residues: CASSPPDRVAGYTF. The CDR3 coding sequence is TGTGCCAGCAGCCCTCCGGACAGGGTTGCTGGCTACACCTTC.